The rows below give T cell receptor beta chains drawn from one sample of a study of shared clonotypes between healthy human individuals. Using immunoSEQ multiplex PCR, the repertoire was profiled, and TCRdb retains in-frame clones only, with some absent. The repertoire has around 650,000 clones, approximately 96% of them found once; the top ten carry less than 0.13%. What was sequenced was naive CD8+ T cells sorted from blood. These receptors all come from a woman in her twenties or thirties in good health. Each CDR3 is given with its conserved first and last residue.

TRBV11-1	16	TRBJ2-3	CASSLAAGRGTDTQYF
TRBV4-1	13	TRBJ2-7	CASSQDLKAVQYF
TRBV7-8	16	TRBJ2-1	CASSLGGGGGWSEQFF
TRBV28	12	TRBJ1-2	CASSALRYGYTF
TRBV27	12	TRBJ2-7	CASSSLGYEQYF
TRBV10-2	12	TRBJ2-7	CAAGLADYEQYF
TRBV5-1	11	TRBJ2-7	CASSSTYEQYF
TRBV30	15	TRBJ2-1	CAWIPGTSVYNEQFF
TRBV6-1	11	TRBJ2-1	CASRPGDVAIF
TRBV4-1	14	TRBJ1-1	CASSLSSMNTEAFF
TRBV5-6	15	TRBJ2-5	CASSSLIGGLKTQYF
TRBV6-5	15	TRBJ2-3	CASSYSAGGSDTQYF
TRBV2	16	TRBJ2-2	CASSEWAGDHTGELFF
TRBV28	19	TRBJ2-6	CASSLWAEDGYSGANVLTF
TRBV11-2	12	TRBJ2-1	CASSLGQNEQFF
TRBV4-1	16	TRBJ1-5	CASSQQKVGGNQPQHF
TRBV4-1	14	TRBJ1-3	CASSQDSQGGTIYF
TRBV27	17	TRBJ2-3	CASSRTFREGGTDTQYF
TRBV5-4	14	TRBJ1-2	CASSPGQTNYGYTF
TRBV27	12	TRBJ1-5	CASRTGGQPQHF
TRBV7-9	16	TRBJ2-3	CASSLESGSMWSTQYF
TRBV2	12	TRBJ2-4	CASSPRVNIQYF
TRBV29-1	13	TRBJ2-7	CSVEAGDSYEQYF
TRBV4-1	16	TRBJ1-4	CASSQRWTGRDEKLFF
TRBV7-2	15	TRBJ2-2	CASSLGLSGHLELFF
TRBV6-5	14	TRBJ2-2	CASSKGGNTGELFF